This T cell receptor (beta chain) was profiled in a study of T cells after yellow fever vaccination. Whole-study results and caveats: Few clonotypes appeared in both CD4 and CD8 compartments.

With regard to this clonotype: Its antigen remains unknown.

The authors made TCR cDNA by 5'RACE template switching, adding a universal primer site and UMIs. From the 5' RACE reads, TCRdb called clonotypes with MiXCR, one entry per CDR3 protein. This table has 95,000 to 150,000 distinct CDR3 sequences, nearly 15% appearing once. From germline, CDR1 is MGHRA and CDR2 YSYEKL. The CDR3 is made up of 17 amino acids. After removal of 0 bases from V and 8 bases from J, the junction contained 8 bases not matched to a gene. The chain combines TRBV4-1 with TRBJ2-1, with TRBD2 identical over 12 bases. This TCR was recovered from a man aged 18 to 29 who received the YFV17D yellow fever vaccine. The sample in question was CD8+ T cells sorted from PBMCs, obtained 5 days after the yellow fever booster vaccination. Written as DNA, the CDR3 is TGCGCCAGCAGCCAAGAACCCTCTAGCGGGGGGGCCGATGAGCAGTTCTTC. Its translation is CASSQEPSSGGADEQFF.